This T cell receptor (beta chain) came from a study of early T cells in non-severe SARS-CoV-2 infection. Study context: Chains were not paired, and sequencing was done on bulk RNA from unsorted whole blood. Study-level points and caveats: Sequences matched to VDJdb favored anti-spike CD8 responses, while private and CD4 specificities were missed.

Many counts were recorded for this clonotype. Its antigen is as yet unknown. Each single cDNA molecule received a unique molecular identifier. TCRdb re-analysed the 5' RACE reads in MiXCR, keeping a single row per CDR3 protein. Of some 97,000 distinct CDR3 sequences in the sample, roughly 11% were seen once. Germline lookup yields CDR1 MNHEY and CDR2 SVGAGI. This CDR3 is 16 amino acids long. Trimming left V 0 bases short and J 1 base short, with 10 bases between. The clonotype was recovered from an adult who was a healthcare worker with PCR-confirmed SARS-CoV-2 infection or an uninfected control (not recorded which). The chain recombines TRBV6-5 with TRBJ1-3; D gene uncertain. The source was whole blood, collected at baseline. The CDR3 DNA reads TGTGCCAGCAGTTACTCGAGAGGATTATCTGGAAACACCATATATTTT. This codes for CASSYSRGLSGNTIYF.